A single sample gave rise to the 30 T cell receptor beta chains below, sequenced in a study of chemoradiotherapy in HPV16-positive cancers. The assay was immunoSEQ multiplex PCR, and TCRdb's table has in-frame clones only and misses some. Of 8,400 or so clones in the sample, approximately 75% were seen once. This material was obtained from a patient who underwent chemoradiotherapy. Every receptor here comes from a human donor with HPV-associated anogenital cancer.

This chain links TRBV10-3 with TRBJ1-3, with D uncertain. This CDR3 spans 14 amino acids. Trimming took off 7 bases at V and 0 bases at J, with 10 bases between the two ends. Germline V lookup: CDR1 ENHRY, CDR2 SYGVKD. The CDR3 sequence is CAIIDSSSGNTIYF. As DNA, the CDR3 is TGTGCCATCATCGACTCGAGCTCTGGAAACACCATATATTTT.

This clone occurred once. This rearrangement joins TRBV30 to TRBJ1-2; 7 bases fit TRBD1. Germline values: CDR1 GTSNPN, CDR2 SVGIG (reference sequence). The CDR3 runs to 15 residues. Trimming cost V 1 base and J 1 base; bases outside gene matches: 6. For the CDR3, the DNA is TGTGCCTGGAGTGCCTTCCGGGACAGTAACTATGGCTACACCTTC. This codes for CAWSAFRDSNYGYTF.

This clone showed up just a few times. CDR3 bases: TGTGCCACCGGGGAGATTGGGTCTAGCTCCTACGAGCAGTACTTC. This translates into CATGEIGSSSYEQYF. The chain recombines TRBV28 with TRBJ2-7; a weak D match, TRBD2 (5 bases). CDR3 length: 15 amino acids. Germline CDR1 and CDR2: MDHEN and SYDVKM. The V end was cut by 10 bases, the J end by 0 bases, with 19 bases between. Based on the CDR3 plus reference TRBV28 and TRBJ2-7, the full variable domain is DVKVTQSSRYLVKRTGEKVFLECVQDMDHENMFWYRQDPGLGLRLIYFSYDVKMKEKGDIPEGYSVSREKKERFSLILESASTNQTSMYLCATGEIGSSSYEQYFGPGTRLTVT.

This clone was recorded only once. The CDR3 reads CSVSSRRTLGTDTQYF. In DNA, the CDR3 is TGCAGCGTATCCTCTCGACGGACCCTGGGGACAGATACGCAGTATTTT. V usage is TRBV29-1 and J usage is TRBJ2-3; D call uncertain. Trimming shortened V by 6 bases and J by 3 bases, and 22 bases separated the two germline ends. CDR1 is SQVTM, CDR2 ANQGSEA, per germline. This CDR3 has 16 amino acids.

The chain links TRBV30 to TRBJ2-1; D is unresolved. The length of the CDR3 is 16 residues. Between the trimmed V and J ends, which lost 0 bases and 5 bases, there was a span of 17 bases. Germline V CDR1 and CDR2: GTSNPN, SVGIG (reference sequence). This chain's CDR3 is CAWSVGWTSMDNEQFF. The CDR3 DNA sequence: TGTGCCTGGAGTGTAGGGTGGACCTCGATGGACAATGAGCAGTTCTTC.

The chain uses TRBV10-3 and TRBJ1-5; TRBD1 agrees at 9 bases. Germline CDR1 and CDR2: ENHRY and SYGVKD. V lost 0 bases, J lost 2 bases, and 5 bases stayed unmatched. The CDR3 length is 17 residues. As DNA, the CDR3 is TGTGCCATCAGTGAGTCGGACAGGGGAGGTGGCAATCAGCCCCAGCATTTT. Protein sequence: CAISESDRGGGNQPQHF.

CDR3 nucleotide sequence: TGTGCCAGCAGCTTAGGCAGTAAATTTAAGGACACCGAGACCCAGTACTTC. Translation gives CASSLGSKFKDTETQYF. The chain recombines TRBV7-9 with TRBJ2-5, with D possibly matching TRBD1 (5 bases). V was clipped by 1 base and J by 5 bases, with 20 bases between them. The CDR3 is 17 amino acids. Germline V gene sequence: CDR1 SEHNR, CDR2 FQNEAQ (reference sequence).

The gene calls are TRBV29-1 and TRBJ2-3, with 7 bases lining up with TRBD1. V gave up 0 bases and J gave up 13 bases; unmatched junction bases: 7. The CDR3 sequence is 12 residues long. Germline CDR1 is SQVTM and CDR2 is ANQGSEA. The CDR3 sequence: CSVEENRGPEYF. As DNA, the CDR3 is TGCAGCGTTGAAGAAAATAGGGGGCCGGAGTATTTT.

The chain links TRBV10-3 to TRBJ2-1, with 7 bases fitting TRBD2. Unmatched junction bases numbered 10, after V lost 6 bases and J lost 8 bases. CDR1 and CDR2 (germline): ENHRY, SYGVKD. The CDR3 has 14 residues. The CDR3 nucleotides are TGTGCCATCAGGGCGGGAGAAATTATCGATGAGCAGTTCTTC. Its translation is CAIRAGEIIDEQFF.

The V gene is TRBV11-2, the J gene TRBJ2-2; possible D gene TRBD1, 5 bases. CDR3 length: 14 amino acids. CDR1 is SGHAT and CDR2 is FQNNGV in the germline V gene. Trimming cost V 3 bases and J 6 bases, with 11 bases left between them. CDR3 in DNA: TGTGCCAGCAGCTTTCACAGGAAAGCCGGGGAGCTGTTTTTT. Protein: CASSFHRKAGELFF.

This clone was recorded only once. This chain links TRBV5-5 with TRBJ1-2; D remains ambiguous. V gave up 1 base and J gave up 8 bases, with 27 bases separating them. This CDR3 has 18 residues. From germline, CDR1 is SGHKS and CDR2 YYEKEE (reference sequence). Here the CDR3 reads CASSLRGSGNSRFGGYTF. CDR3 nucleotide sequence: TGTGCCAGCAGCTTGCGGGGATCGGGAAACTCACGATTTGGGGGCTACACCTTC.

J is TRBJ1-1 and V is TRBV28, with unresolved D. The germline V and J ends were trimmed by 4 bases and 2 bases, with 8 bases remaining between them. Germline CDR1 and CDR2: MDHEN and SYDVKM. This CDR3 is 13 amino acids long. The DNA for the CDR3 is TGTGCCAGCAGTTCGAAAGTTAACACTGAAGCTTTCTTT. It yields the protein CASSSKVNTEAFF. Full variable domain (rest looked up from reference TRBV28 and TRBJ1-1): DVKVTQSSRYLVKRTGEKVFLECVQDMDHENMFWYRQDPGLGLRLIYFSYDVKMKEKGDIPEGYSVSREKKERFSLILESASTNQTSMYLCASSSKVNTEAFFGQGTRLTVV.

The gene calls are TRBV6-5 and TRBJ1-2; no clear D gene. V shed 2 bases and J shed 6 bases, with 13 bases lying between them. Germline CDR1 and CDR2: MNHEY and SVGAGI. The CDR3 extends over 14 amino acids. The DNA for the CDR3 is TGTGCCAGCAGTTACACTCGGGGTTTAGATGGCTACACCTTC. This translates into CASSYTRGLDGYTF.

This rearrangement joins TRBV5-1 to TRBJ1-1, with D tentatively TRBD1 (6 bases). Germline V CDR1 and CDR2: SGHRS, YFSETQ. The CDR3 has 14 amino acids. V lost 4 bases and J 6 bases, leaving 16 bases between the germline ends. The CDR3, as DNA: TGCGCCAGCAGCCCCCGGGACACGGGCTCTGAAGCTTTCTTT. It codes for CASSPRDTGSEAFF.

The CDR3: CASSEMQPSYNSPLHF. The DNA of the CDR3 is TGTGCCAGCAGTGAAATGCAGCCCTCCTATAATTCACCCCTCCACTTT. V and J are TRBV2 and TRBJ1-6; D gene unclear. This CDR3 is 16 amino acids long. V dropped 2 bases and J dropped 0 bases, with 8 bases sitting between them. Germline assignment: CDR1 SNHLY and CDR2 FYNNEI.

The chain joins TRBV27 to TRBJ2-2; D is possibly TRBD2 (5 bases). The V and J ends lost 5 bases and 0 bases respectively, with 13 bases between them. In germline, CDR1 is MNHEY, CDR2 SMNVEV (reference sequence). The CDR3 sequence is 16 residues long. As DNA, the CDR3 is TGTGCCAGCAGTCTGCTTCCTAGCACGAACACCGGGGAGCTGTTTTTT. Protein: CASSLLPSTNTGELFF.

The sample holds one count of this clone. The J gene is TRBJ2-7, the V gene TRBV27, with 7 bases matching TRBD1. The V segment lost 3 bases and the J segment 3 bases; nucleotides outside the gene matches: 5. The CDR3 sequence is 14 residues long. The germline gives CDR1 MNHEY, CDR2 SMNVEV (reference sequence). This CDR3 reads CASSFLGQNYEQYF. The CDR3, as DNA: TGTGCCAGCAGTTTCCTGGGACAGAACTACGAGCAGTACTTC.

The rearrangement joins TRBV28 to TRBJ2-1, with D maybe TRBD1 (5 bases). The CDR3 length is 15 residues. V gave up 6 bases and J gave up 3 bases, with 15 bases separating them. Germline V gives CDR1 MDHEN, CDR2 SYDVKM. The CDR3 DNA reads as TGTGCCAGCAGGACGGACACCCGAGGCTACAATGAGCAGTTCTTC. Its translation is CASRTDTRGYNEQFF.

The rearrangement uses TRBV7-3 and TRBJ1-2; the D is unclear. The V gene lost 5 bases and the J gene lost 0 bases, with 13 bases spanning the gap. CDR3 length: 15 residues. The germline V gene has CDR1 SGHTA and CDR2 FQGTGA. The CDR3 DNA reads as TGTGCCAGCAGCCCTACGGCAACCTCTAACTATGGCTACACCTTC. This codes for CASSPTATSNYGYTF.

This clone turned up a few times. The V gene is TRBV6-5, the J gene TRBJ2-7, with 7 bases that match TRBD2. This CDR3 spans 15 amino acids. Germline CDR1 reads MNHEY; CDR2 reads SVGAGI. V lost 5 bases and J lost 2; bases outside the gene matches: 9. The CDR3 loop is CASSPFSGVPYEQYF. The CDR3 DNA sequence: TGTGCCAGCAGTCCATTCAGCGGGGTCCCCTACGAGCAGTACTTC.

CDR3 nucleotides: TGTGCCAGCAGCTTAGATGGGGGTTCGACAGATACGCAGTATTTT. Amino acids: CASSLDGGSTDTQYF. The V and J genes are TRBV7-9 and TRBJ2-3; D is possibly TRBD1 or TRBD2 (5 bases each). Trimming took off 1 base at V and 3 bases at J, with 11 bases between the two ends. CDR1 and CDR2 from the germline V gene are SEHNR and FQNEAQ (reference sequence). The CDR3 loop spans 15 amino acids.

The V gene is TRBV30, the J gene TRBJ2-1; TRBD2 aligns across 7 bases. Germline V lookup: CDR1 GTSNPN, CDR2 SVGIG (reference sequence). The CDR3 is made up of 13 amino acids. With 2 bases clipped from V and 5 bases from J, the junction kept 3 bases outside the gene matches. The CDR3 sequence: CAWSNLADNEQFF. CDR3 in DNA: TGTGCCTGGAGTAATCTAGCGGACAATGAGCAGTTCTTC.

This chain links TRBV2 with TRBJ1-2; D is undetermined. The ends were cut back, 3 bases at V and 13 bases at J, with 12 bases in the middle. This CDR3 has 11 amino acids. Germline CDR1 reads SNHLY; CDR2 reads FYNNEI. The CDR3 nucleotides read TGTGCCAGCAGTGAGGCCGGTGGAGCCACCTTC. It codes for CASSEAGGATF.

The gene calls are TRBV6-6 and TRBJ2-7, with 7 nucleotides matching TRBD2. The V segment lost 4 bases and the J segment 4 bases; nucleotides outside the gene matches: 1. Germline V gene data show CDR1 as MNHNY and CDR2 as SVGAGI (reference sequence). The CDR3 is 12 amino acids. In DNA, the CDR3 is TGTGCCAGCAGTTCAGCGGGATACGAGCAGTACTTC. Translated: CASSSAGYEQYF.

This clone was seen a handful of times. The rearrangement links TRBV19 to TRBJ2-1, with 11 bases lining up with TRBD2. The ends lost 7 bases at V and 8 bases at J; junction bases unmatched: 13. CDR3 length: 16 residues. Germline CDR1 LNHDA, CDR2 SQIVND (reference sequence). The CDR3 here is CASTLAGGLKAHEQFF. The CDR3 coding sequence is TGTGCCAGTACCCTAGCGGGGGGCTTAAAGGCGCATGAGCAGTTCTTC.

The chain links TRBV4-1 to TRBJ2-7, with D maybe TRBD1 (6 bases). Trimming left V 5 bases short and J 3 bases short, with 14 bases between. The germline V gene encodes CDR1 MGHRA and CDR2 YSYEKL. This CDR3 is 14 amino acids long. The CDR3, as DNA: TGCGCCAGCAGCTTTACAGGGATTGGCTACGAGCAGTACTTC. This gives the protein CASSFTGIGYEQYF.

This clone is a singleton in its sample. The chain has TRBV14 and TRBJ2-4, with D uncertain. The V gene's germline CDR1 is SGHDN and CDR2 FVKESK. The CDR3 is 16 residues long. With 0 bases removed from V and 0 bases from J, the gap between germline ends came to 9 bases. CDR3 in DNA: TGTGCCAGCAGCCAAGATCAGCGACTAGCCAAAAACATTCAGTACTTC. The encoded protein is CASSQDQRLAKNIQYF. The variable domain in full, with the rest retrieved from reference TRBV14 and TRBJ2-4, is EAGVTQFPSHSVIEKGQTVTLRCDPISGHDNLYWYRRVMGKEIKFLLHFVKESKQDESGMPNNRFLAERTGGTYSTLKVQPAELEDSGVYFCASSQDQRLAKNIQYFGAGTRLSVL.

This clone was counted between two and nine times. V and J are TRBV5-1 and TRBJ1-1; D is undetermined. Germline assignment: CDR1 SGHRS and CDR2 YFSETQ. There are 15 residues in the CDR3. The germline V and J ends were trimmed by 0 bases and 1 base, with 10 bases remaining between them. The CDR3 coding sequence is TGCGCCAGCAGCTTGGCCCCACATCCGAACACTGAAGCTTTCTTT. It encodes CASSLAPHPNTEAFF.

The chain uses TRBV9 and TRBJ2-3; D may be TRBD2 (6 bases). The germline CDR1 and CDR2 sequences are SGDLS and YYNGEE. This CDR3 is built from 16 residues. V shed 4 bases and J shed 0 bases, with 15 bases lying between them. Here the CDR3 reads CASSPWGVTSTDTQYF. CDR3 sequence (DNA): TGTGCCAGCAGCCCCTGGGGGGTGACTAGCACAGATACGCAGTATTTT.

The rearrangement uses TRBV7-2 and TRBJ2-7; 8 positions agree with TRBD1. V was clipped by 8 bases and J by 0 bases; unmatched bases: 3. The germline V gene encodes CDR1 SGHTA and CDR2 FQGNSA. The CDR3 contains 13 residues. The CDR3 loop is CASRDRSSYEQYF. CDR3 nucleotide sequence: TGTGCCAGCCGGGACAGGAGCTCCTACGAGCAGTACTTC.